This T cell receptor beta chain is from a study of blood T cell repertoires in COVID-19. V was pared by 8 bases and J by 5 bases, with 8 bases of the junction left unmatched. The CDR3 is 13 amino acids. Looked up from germline, CDR1 is SGHDT and CDR2 is YYEEEE. Participants were aged roughly 18 to 90 years from 20 to 30 US areas. Exposed study participants had met a COVID-19 case within 2 weeks before entry. Authors' data handling: Researchers report that nucleated cell counts were estimated from reference gene primer amplification. The data were produced by immunoSEQ multiplex PCR, yet TCRdb's version contains in-frame clones alone and is incomplete. Clonal size and the V and J genes are those of that table, whereas D and trimming came from the DNA. This sample carries roughly 200,000 clones, 80% to 85% of them seen once, and the ten largest clones take 3.2%.

Sequencing was done on a sample of PBMCs or T cells enriched from blood (not recorded which). This chain connects TRBV5-6 to TRBJ2-7, with 9 bases matching TRBD1. This TCR was recovered from a woman aged 25-40 years who had been exposed to COVID-19. The CDR3, as DNA: TGTGCCAGAAACCCGGGACAGGGAAACGAGCAGTACTTC. This codes for CARNPGQGNEQYF.